These 25 T cell receptor beta chains originate from one sample sequenced in a study of patients and donors after allogeneic stem cell transplantation. TCRdb redid the calling of the RT-PCR reads with MiXCR, one entry per CDR3 protein. The sample lists 150,000 to 250,000 distinct CDR3 sequences, around 41% occurring once. The specimen sequenced was blood, either unsorted or a sorted T cell fraction (not recorded which). The receptors were sampled from a human donor who was either an allogeneic HSCT recipient or a stem cell or donor lymphocyte infusion donor (not recorded which). It is not recorded whose cells these are; they may come from a transplant donor.

The genes are TRBV15 and TRBJ1-4; a possible D gene is TRBD1 (6 bases). The V end lost 1 base, the J end lost 2 bases, and 17 bases lay between the germline ends. This CDR3 spans 18 amino acids. Germline assignment: CDR1 LNHNV and CDR2 YYDKDF (reference sequence). The CDR3 protein is CATSRVMQGRSTNEKLFF. The CDR3 nucleotides read TGTGCCACCAGCAGAGTAATGCAGGGGCGATCTACTAATGAAAAACTGTTTTTT.

This clonotype was detected only a few times. The chain employs TRBV12-3 or TRBV12-4 and TRBJ1-1; D remains ambiguous. Trimming pared 6 bases from V and 3 bases from J, leaving 11 bases between. This CDR3 is built from 13 residues. Here the CDR3 reads CASSRSYDTEAFF. In nucleotides, the CDR3 is TGTGCCAGCAGCCGCTCTTATGACACTGAAGCTTTCTTT.

The rearrangement joins TRBV6-2 or TRBV6-3 to TRBJ1-5; TRBD1 matches 7 bases. Germline V CDR1 and CDR2: MNHEY, SVGEGT. The CDR3 has 16 residues. After removal of 5 bases from V and 3 bases from J, the junction contained 10 bases not matched to a gene. CDR3 DNA sequence: TGTGCCAGCAGTCTCCTACAGGGGATTCTCAATCAGCCCCAGCATTTT. Its translation is CASSLLQGILNQPQHF.

This clonotype was detected a few times. J is TRBJ1-1 and V is TRBV7-9; 8 bases are shared with TRBD1. CDR1 is SEHNR and CDR2 is FQNEAQ in the germline V gene (reference sequence). The J segment lost 1 base and the V segment lost 4 bases, leaving 8 bases of the junction unmatched. The length of the CDR3 is 16 residues. CDR3 sequence: CASSSTYRGKNTEAFF. The CDR3 DNA sequence: TGTGCCAGCAGCTCAACATACAGGGGGAAGAACACTGAAGCTTTCTTT.

The chain has TRBV7-9 and TRBJ1-1; D perhaps matches TRBD1 (5 bases). Trimming shortened V by 4 bases and J by 0 bases, and 15 bases separated the two germline ends. Per germline, CDR1 SEHNR and CDR2 FQNEAQ (reference sequence). The CDR3 covers 16 residues. In DNA, the CDR3 is TGTGCCAGCAGCTCGGGTACCGGGACGTTGAACACTGAAGCTTTCTTT. Its translation is CASSSGTGTLNTEAFF.

The rearrangement joins TRBV6-5 to TRBJ2-7, with D possibly being TRBD1 (6 bases). V was clipped by 0 bases and J by 2 bases, with 11 bases between them. Germline V CDR1 and CDR2: MNHEY, SVGAGI. CDR3 length: 15 amino acids. The CDR3 spells CASSYSGDIAYEQYF. Here the CDR3 DNA reads TGTGCCAGCAGTTACTCAGGGGACATTGCCTACGAGCAGTACTTC.

The rearrangement joins TRBV12-3 or TRBV12-4 to TRBJ2-2, with 7 bases identical to TRBD1. V shed 5 bases, J shed 1 base, and the junction held 1 base outside the gene matches. This CDR3 is built from 14 residues. CDR3 amino acids: CASSGDRNTGELFF. The CDR3 DNA reads as TGTGCCAGCAGTGGGGACAGGAACACCGGGGAGCTGTTTTTT.

V and J are TRBV6-6 and TRBJ1-2, with no clear D. Germline assignment: CDR1 MNHNY and CDR2 SVGAGI (reference sequence). V was trimmed by 0 bases and J by 8 bases, leaving 16 bases between them. The CDR3 runs 15 residues. Here the CDR3 reads CASSYSSKPEGGYTF. CDR3 bases: TGTGCCAGCAGTTACTCGAGTAAACCTGAGGGAGGCTACACCTTC.

The J gene is TRBJ1-1, the V gene TRBV6-2 or TRBV6-3; D is ambiguous. Trimming pared 1 base from V and 1 base from J, leaving 10 bases between. This CDR3 is 15 amino acids long. Germline CDR1 MNHEY, CDR2 SVGEGT. The CDR3 is CASSYWWARNTEAFF. The CDR3 nucleotides read TGTGCCAGCAGTTACTGGTGGGCGCGGAACACTGAAGCTTTCTTT.

This clonotype was detected a few times. J is TRBJ1-1 and V is TRBV7-2; D remains ambiguous. In germline, CDR1 is SGHTA, CDR2 FQGNSA. The CDR3 loop spans 14 amino acids. Trimming shortened V by 3 bases and J by 10 bases, and 18 bases separated the two germline ends. CDR3 residues: CASSFGIKPLGAFF. The DNA for the CDR3 is TGTGCCAGCAGCTTCGGGATCAAGCCCCTGGGAGCTTTCTTT. Variable domain in full (rest from reference TRBV7-2 and TRBJ1-1): GAGVSQSPSNKVTEKGKDVELRCDPISGHTALYWYRQSLGQGLEFLIYFQGNSAPDKSGLPSDRFSAERTGGSVSTLTIQRTQQEDSAVYLCASSFGIKPLGAFFGQGTRLTVV.

The rearrangement joins TRBV7-3 to TRBJ2-2; D remains unclear. Germline CDR1 and CDR2: SGHTA and FQGTGA. The CDR3 runs 14 residues. Trimming shortened V by 5 bases and J by 5 bases, and 12 bases separated the two germline ends. CDR3 coding DNA: TGTGCCAGCAGCCGAAGATGGGGTACCGGGGAGCTGTTTTTT. It yields the protein CASSRRWGTGELFF.

This clonotype was counted a single time. The V gene is TRBV7-9, the J gene TRBJ1-6; unclear D gene. This CDR3 is built from 11 residues. V lost 5 bases and J lost 10, with 6 bases in between. From germline, CDR1 is SEHNR and CDR2 FQNEAQ (reference sequence). CDR3 region: CASSDASPLHF. In nucleotides, the CDR3 is TGTGCCAGCAGCGATGCATCACCCCTCCACTTT.

For this clonotype: A much larger clone lies one base from this, so it may be a read error. The chain joins TRBV10-3 to TRBJ1-2; D is uncertain. The CDR3 is made up of 11 amino acids. Germline CDR1 and CDR2: ENHRY and SYGVKD. CDR3 sequence: CANSENYGYTF. The CDR3 DNA follows: TGTGCCAACAGTGAGAACTATGGCTACACCTTC.

The rearrangement joins TRBV4-3 to TRBJ2-3, with 9 bases matching TRBD2. V was pared by 0 bases and J by 3 bases, with 4 bases of the junction left unmatched. The germline gives CDR1 LGHNA, CDR2 YSLEER. This CDR3 spans 16 amino acids. CDR3 nucleotides: TGCGCCAGCAGCCAAGAGCTAGCGGGGATAACAGATACGCAGTATTTT. Translation gives CASSQELAGITDTQYF.

The chain has TRBV12-3 or TRBV12-4 and TRBJ1-2; no definite D call. This CDR3 has 13 residues. V dropped 5 bases and J dropped 8 bases, with 15 bases sitting between them. CDR3 DNA: TGTGCCAGCAGTCCCACCGGGGTATTAGGCTACACCTTC. It encodes CASSPTGVLGYTF.

V gene TRBV30 combines with J gene TRBJ1-1; 9 bases match TRBD1. The CDR3 totals 13 residues. In germline, CDR1 is GTSNPN, CDR2 SVGIG (reference sequence). J was trimmed by 4 bases and V by 5 bases; bases with no gene match: 5. CDR3 residues: CAWVTGGGTEAFF. CDR3 sequence (DNA): TGTGCCTGGGTAACAGGGGGCGGCACTGAAGCTTTCTTT.

The J gene is TRBJ1-5, the V gene TRBV6-2 or TRBV6-3, with 7 bases lining up with TRBD1. V gave up 6 bases and J gave up 9 bases; unmatched junction bases: 5. CDR1 and CDR2 (germline): MNHEY, SVGEGT. This CDR3 spans 12 amino acids. CDR3 DNA: TGTGCCAGCAGCCAGGGGGATAGGCCCCAGCATTTT. Protein: CASSQGDRPQHF.

This chain connects TRBV6-2 or TRBV6-3 to TRBJ2-7, with TRBD1 matching 7 bases. The CDR3 covers 15 residues. With 5 bases clipped from V and 4 bases from J, the junction kept 11 bases outside the gene matches. The germline V gene encodes CDR1 MNHEY and CDR2 SVGEGT. The chain's CDR3 is CASSTYRDRAYEQYF. Here the CDR3 DNA reads TGTGCCAGCAGTACCTACCGGGACAGAGCTTACGAGCAGTACTTC.

Only a few counts were recorded for this clonotype. This rearrangement joins TRBV20-1 to TRBJ2-5; D gene unclear. CDR3 length: 11 residues. Germline lookup yields CDR1 DFQATT and CDR2 SNEGSKA (reference sequence). V lost 4 bases to trimming and J lost 5 bases, with 8 bases between them. The CDR3 sequence: CSATTGETQYF. The DNA for the CDR3 is TGCAGTGCTACTACTGGCGAGACCCAGTACTTC.

The V call is TRBV27, the J call TRBJ1-6, with D unclear. Per the germline V gene, CDR1 is MNHEY and CDR2 is SMNVEV (reference sequence). The V end was cut by 0 bases, the J end by 7 bases, with 10 bases between. This CDR3 is built from 15 residues. The CDR3 sequence is CASSLSDGSNSPLHF. In DNA form, the CDR3 reads TGTGCCAGCAGTTTATCGGACGGCTCCAATTCACCCCTCCACTTT.

The chain joins TRBV21-1 to TRBJ2-7; TRBD1 reflects the table's D call only, with no check against the DNA. TRBV21-1 is a pseudogene segment. The CDR3 is 16 amino acids. Written as DNA, the CDR3 is TGTGCCAGCAGCAAAGTTAAAGGGGACAGTTACTACGAGCAGTACTTC. It yields the protein CASSKVKGDSYYEQYF.

A few counts support this clonotype. V usage is TRBV6-1 and J usage is TRBJ1-2; D gene uncertain. Trimming left V 0 bases short and J 7 bases short, with 12 bases between. This CDR3 is built from 14 residues. Germline V lookup: CDR1 MNHNS, CDR2 SASEGT. Written as DNA, the CDR3 is TGTGCCAGCAGTGAAGCGGCCGCGGAGGGTGGCTACACCTTC. As protein: CASSEAAAEGGYTF.

This clonotype was detected only a few times. The chain links TRBV4-3 to TRBJ2-5; D is unclear. The germline V gene has CDR1 LGHNA and CDR2 YSLEER. The germline V and J ends were trimmed by 0 bases and 5 bases, with 13 bases remaining between them. The CDR3 runs to 15 residues. The CDR3 here is CASSQEAMGWETQYF. Written as DNA, the CDR3 is TGCGCCAGCAGCCAAGAGGCGATGGGTTGGGAGACCCAGTACTTC.

The J gene is TRBJ2-1, the V gene TRBV4-3; possibly TRBD2 for D (5 bases). V was pared by 1 base and J by 0 bases, with 7 bases between. The CDR3 extends over 15 amino acids. The germline gives CDR1 LGHNA, CDR2 YSLEER. The CDR3, as DNA: TGCGCCAGCAGCCAAGGAGCGGACTCCTACAATGAGCAGTTCTTC. Protein sequence: CASSQGADSYNEQFF.

The chain uses TRBV15 and TRBJ1-5, with TRBD1 matching 8 bases. The CDR3 spans 15 residues. The V gene end was trimmed by 3 bases and the J gene end by 2 bases; junction bases not matched to a gene: 3. Germline V gene data show CDR1 as LNHNV and CDR2 as YYDKDF (reference sequence). The CDR3 DNA reads as TGTGCCACCAGCAGGTTGACAGGGGGCAATCAGCCCCAGCATTTT. Translating gives CATSRLTGGNQPQHF.